One and the same sample provided the 8 T cell receptor beta chains below, sequenced in a study of shared clonotypes between healthy human individuals. CD45RO-negative, CCR7-positively selected cells formed the naive CD8 fraction, excluding terminally differentiated effector memory CD45RA+ cells. TCRdb keeps only in-frame clones here, not all; method: immunoSEQ multiplex PCR. The table records about 2.1 million clones, over 85% of them present only once. Sequenced input: naive CD8+ T cells from PBMCs. The receptors were gathered from a man aged 18 to 29 in good health. Some clones in this sample may be carry-over from other donors' samples.

V gene TRBV5-4 combines with J gene TRBJ2-7, with D perhaps TRBD1 (6 bases). CDR1 is SGHNT, CDR2 YYREEE, per germline (reference sequence). The CDR3 has 15 amino acids. Deletions cut 4 bases from V and 0 bases from J, with 14 bases between. The CDR3: CASSPFRDNSYEQYF. For the CDR3, the DNA is TGTGCCAGCAGCCCCTTCCGGGACAACTCCTACGAGCAGTACTTC.

The rearrangement joins TRBV6-1 to TRBJ1-1; D is perhaps TRBD1 (5 bases). The CDR3 totals 14 residues. Per the germline V gene, CDR1 is MNHNS and CDR2 is SASEGT. V was shortened by 6 bases and J by 4 bases, with 15 bases between the two germline ends. CDR3 sequence: CASSTPGWATEAFF. The CDR3 DNA is TGTGCCAGCAGCACCCCAGGGTGGGCCACTGAAGCTTTCTTT.

This clone was recorded once. The chain is built from TRBV5-4 and TRBJ2-3; possibly TRBD2 for D (6 bases). Germline loops: CDR1 SGHNT, CDR2 YYREEE (reference sequence). V dropped 4 bases and J dropped 4 bases, with 19 bases sitting between them. This CDR3 is 16 amino acids long. The CDR3 here is CASSTPEEGFADTQYF. The CDR3 DNA is TGTGCCAGCAGCACCCCCGAGGAGGGGTTCGCAGATACGCAGTATTTT.

The chain carries TRBV19 and TRBJ2-7; TRBD1 is a possible D gene (6 bases). This CDR3 spans 14 amino acids. Trimming took 3 bases from V and 6 from J, leaving 15 bases between them. In germline, CDR1 is LNHDA, CDR2 SQIVND (reference sequence). The DNA of the CDR3 is TGTGCCAGTAGTATGATGCAGGGGAGCGGCGAGCAGTACTTC. This sequence encodes CASSMMQGSGEQYF.

The chain links TRBV27 to TRBJ2-1; the match to TRBD2 covers 8 bases. Losses at the gene ends were 8 bases for V and 4 bases for J; bases not matched to a gene: 10. This CDR3 has 15 amino acids. Per the germline V gene, CDR1 is MNHEY and CDR2 is SMNVEV (reference sequence). CDR3 amino acids: CASFRGGGGYNEQFF. CDR3 nucleotides: TGTGCCAGCTTCCGGGGGGGCGGGGGATACAATGAGCAGTTCTTC.

The chain joins TRBV27 to TRBJ1-5; TRBD1 aligns across 10 bases. CDR3 length: 14 amino acids. Germline trimming cut 4 bases from V and 8 bases from J; bases unmatched to any gene: 5. Germline loops: CDR1 MNHEY, CDR2 SMNVEV (reference sequence). CDR3 DNA: TGTGCCAGCAGTTACCGGGACAGGGGTGAGCCCCAGCATTTT. This encodes CASSYRDRGEPQHF.

The rearrangement joins TRBV28 to TRBJ1-3; 9 nucleotides match TRBD1. The CDR3 is 16 residues long. Germline assignment: CDR1 MDHEN and CDR2 SYDVKM. V was pared by 1 base and J by 2 bases, with 3 bases of the junction left unmatched. CDR3 DNA: TGTGCCAGCAGTTTATATGGGGACAGGGCTGGAAACACCATATATTTT. It translates to CASSLYGDRAGNTIYF.

The V gene is TRBV29-1, the J gene TRBJ2-5; 9 nucleotides align to TRBD1. The CDR3 totals 15 residues. V shed 7 bases, J shed 5 bases, and the junction held 14 bases outside the gene matches. Germline CDR1 and CDR2: SQVTM and ANQGSEA. In DNA, the CDR3 is TGCAGCGCCCGAACCCGGACAGGGGTAGGGGAGACCCAGTACTTC. The encoded protein is CSARTRTGVGETQYF.